These T cell receptor beta chains were read from a single sample in a study of shared clonotypes between healthy human individuals. Sequencing was performed with immunoSEQ multiplex PCR; in TCRdb, only in-frame clones are kept and a portion is missing. This sample has roughly 2.1 million clones, with around 93% found just once. Sequenced input: naive CD8+ T cells from PBMCs. The receptors stem from a man between 18 and 29 years old in good health. Some clones in this sample may be carry-over from other donors' samples. Both conserved end residues are part of each CDR3. D genes are given only for firm matches. Expanded clones are given a class, and other clones once, few, many or no size at all.

J gene	clone size	V gene	D gene	CDR3 DNA	CDR3 protein
TRBJ2-5	.	TRBV27	.	TGTGCCAGCAGTTTAAGGGGACCCCAAGAGACCCAGTACTTC	CASSLRGPQETQYF
TRBJ1-5	.	TRBV5-6	TRBD1	TGTGCCAGCCGACAGGGTTCCAGCAATCAGCCCCAGCATTTT	CASRQGSSNQPQHF
TRBJ2-5	.	TRBV9	.	TGTGCCAGCAGCTCCGACGAGACCCAGTACTTC	CASSSDETQYF
TRBJ2-2	.	TRBV7-8	TRBD2	TGTGCCAGCAGCTTAGCCCGGGGAGGGCTCATTAACACCGGGGAGCTGTTTTTT	CASSLARGGLINTGELFF
TRBJ1-2	once	TRBV6-6	.	TGTGCCAGCAGTTATAGCGCGGCTAGCTATGGCTACACCTTC	CASSYSAASYGYTF
TRBJ1-5	.	TRBV7-9	.	TGTGCCAGCAGCTTCGGCGACGGATACGCTCAGCCCCAGCATTTT	CASSFGDGYAQPQHF
TRBJ2-4	once	TRBV13	.	TGTGCCAGCAGCTTAGATTTGCTTCAGGGGCTCGGCAAAAACATTCAGTACTTC	CASSLDLLQGLGKNIQYF
TRBJ2-7	.	TRBV7-6	.	TGTGCCAGCAGCCCAGCCCTGGGGGGCGAGCAGTACTTC	CASSPALGGEQYF
TRBJ2-7	.	TRBV27	TRBD2	TGTGCCAGCATGTCTAGCGGGAGTCTCGGGCAGTACTTC	CASMSSGSLGQYF
TRBJ1-1	.	TRBV5-4	.	TGTGCCAGCAGCTTGTTTGGGGGAATGGACACTGAAGCTTTCTTT	CASSLFGGMDTEAFF
TRBJ2-1	.	TRBV7-9	.	TGTGCCAGCAGCTTAAAGGGGACCGCCGACCTTGAGCAGTTCTTC	CASSLKGTADLEQFF
TRBJ2-6	.	TRBV4-3	.	TGCGCCAGCAGCCAAGATCGGGGGGCAATAGTTGGGGCCAACGTCCTGACTTTC	CASSQDRGAIVGANVLTF
TRBJ2-7	.	TRBV6-5	TRBD1	TGTGCCAGCAGCGACAGGGGCCGGAACGAGCAGTACTTC	CASSDRGRNEQYF
TRBJ2-3	.	TRBV4-1	TRBD2	TGCGCCAGCAGCCAAGTGGGCGGGAGGGCAGATACGCAGTATTTT	CASSQVGGRADTQYF
TRBJ2-7	.	TRBV19	TRBD1	TGTGCCAGTAGTAGCCGGGACAGGGGCACCTACGAGCAGTACTTC	CASSSRDRGTYEQYF
TRBJ2-1	.	TRBV7-2	.	TGTGCCAGCAGCTTATTATCTGGGAATGAGCAGTTCTTC	CASSLLSGNEQFF
TRBJ2-1	.	TRBV7-3	.	TGTGCCAGCAGCTTAACTGGCGGTTCTCTCAATGAGCAGTTCTTC	CASSLTGGSLNEQFF
TRBJ2-1	.	TRBV9	.	TGTGCCAGCAGCGGGCGTCTGGCCCTCGGCTCCTACAATGAGCAGTTCTTC	CASSGRLALGSYNEQFF
TRBJ2-2	.	TRBV23-1	.	TGCGCCAGCAGTCTTAGGCAGGGGAGAACCGGGGAGCTGTTTTTT	CASSLRQGRTGELFF
TRBJ2-1	.	TRBV5-1	.	TGCGCCAGCAGCCCGGGACGTTTATACAATGAGCAGTTCTTC	CASSPGRLYNEQFF
TRBJ2-7	.	TRBV19	.	TGTGCCAGTAGTGACCGGGGGGCGTACGAGCAGTACTTC	CASSDRGAYEQYF
TRBJ2-7	.	TRBV7-9	.	TGTGCCAGCAGCTCCCGCTACTACGAGCAGTACTTC	CASSSRYYEQYF
TRBJ2-2	.	TRBV11-2	TRBD2	TGTGCCAGCAGCTCTGAGGATATAGCGGGAGTTTATCCCGGGGAGCTGTTTTTT	CASSSEDIAGVYPGELFF
TRBJ1-2	.	TRBV7-9	.	TGTGCCAGCAGCTCGACAGTCTACCCTGGCTACACCTTC	CASSSTVYPGYTF
TRBJ2-7	.	TRBV28	.	TGTGCCAGCCCACTTACAGGGTACTACGAGCAGTACTTC	CASPLTGYYEQYF
TRBJ2-1	.	TRBV9	TRBD1	TGTGCCAGCAGCGTCCCAACCGAGGACAGGACGAGGTCCTACAATGAGCAGTTCTTC	CASSVPTEDRTRSYNEQFF
TRBJ1-1	.	TRBV19	.	TGTGCCAGTAGTATGGATCCCGGGGGTGAAGCTTTCTTT	CASSMDPGGEAFF
TRBJ2-5	once	TRBV4-3	.	TGCGCCAGCAGCCAAGAACGCGGGTGGGAGACCCAGTACTTC	CASSQERGWETQYF
TRBJ2-7	.	TRBV7-3	TRBD2	TGTGCCAGCAGCCCAAGACTAGCGGGCGAGCAGTACTTC	CASSPRLAGEQYF
TRBJ1-2	.	TRBV4-2	TRBD1	TGTGCCAGCAGCCCACCCAGGGGGCACTATGGCTACACCTTC	CASSPPRGHYGYTF
TRBJ2-5	.	TRBV19	TRBD1	TGTGCCAGTGGACAGGGATGGGAAGAGACCCAGTACTTC	CASGQGWEETQYF
TRBJ1-5	.	TRBV6-1	.	TGTGCCAGCAGTCCCCCGCGACAGCCCCAGCATTTT	CASSPPRQPQHF
TRBJ2-7	.	TRBV11-1	.	TGTGCCAGCACCATTCGAGGAGGATCCTACGAGCAGTACTTC	CASTIRGGSYEQYF
TRBJ2-3	once	TRBV28	TRBD1	TGTGCCAGCAGCCGGGGTGTTTTCGAGGGACAGGGTGCTGGAGATACGCAGTATTTT	CASSRGVFEGQGAGDTQYF
TRBJ1-2	.	TRBV11-2	.	TGTGCCAGCAGCTTAGACAGGGGCTATGGCTACACCTTC	CASSLDRGYGYTF
TRBJ2-7	.	TRBV6-1	.	TGTGCCAGCAGTGAATTTGGGGGGCAGCACGAGCAGTACTTC	CASSEFGGQHEQYF
TRBJ2-2	.	TRBV19	.	TGTGCCAGTAGTATATCGTCGGGACTCACCGGGGAGCTGTTTTTT	CASSISSGLTGELFF
TRBJ1-1	.	TRBV27	TRBD1	TGTGCCAGCAGTCCTCACCAGACAGGGGGGATCACTGAAGCTTTCTTT	CASSPHQTGGITEAFF
TRBJ2-2	.	TRBV9	.	TGTGCCAGCAGCGTAGATTGGACAACCGGGGAGCTGTTTTTT	CASSVDWTTGELFF
TRBJ1-1	.	TRBV29-1	TRBD1	TGCAGCGTTACAGGGGGAGACACTGAAGCTTTCTTT	CSVTGGDTEAFF
TRBJ2-1	.	TRBV27	.	TGTGCCAGCAGGGGACTGATGGACAATGAGCAGTTCTTC	CASRGLMDNEQFF
TRBJ2-1	.	TRBV5-6	TRBD2	TGTGCCAGCAGCTTGGCCGTGGGAGGGGACTACAATGAGCAGTTCTTC	CASSLAVGGDYNEQFF
TRBJ1-1	few	TRBV29-1	.	TGCAGCGTTAGCGGGGGGGACACTGAAGCTTTCTTT	CSVSGGDTEAFF
TRBJ1-2	.	TRBV7-9	TRBD1	TGTGCCAGCAGCGAAGGACAGGGATCGGTGGATGGCTACACCTTC	CASSEGQGSVDGYTF
TRBJ1-3	.	TRBV10-1	.	TGCGCCAGCAGAGGCCCCTACAGCCGAAACACCATATATTTT	CASRGPYSRNTIYF
TRBJ1-1	few	TRBV19	.	TGTGCCAGTAGTAGAGATACAGCGATGAACACTGAAGCTTTCTTT	CASSRDTAMNTEAFF
TRBJ1-4	few	TRBV14	.	TGTGCCAGCAGCCCCGGACGGAATGAAAAACTGTTTTTT	CASSPGRNEKLFF
TRBJ2-1	.	TRBV4-1	.	TGCGCCAGCAGCCAAATTCGCACTAGCCCGTTTTGGTTCTTC	CASSQIRTSPFWFF
TRBJ2-2	.	TRBV2	.	TGTGCCAGCATCGGGATGACCGGGGAGCTGTTTTTT	CASIGMTGELFF
TRBJ2-7	.	TRBV11-2	TRBD2	TGTGCCAGCAGCTTAGTAGCGGGAGGGCCCTACGAGCAGTACTTC	CASSLVAGGPYEQYF
TRBJ2-7	.	TRBV27	.	TGTGCCAGCAGCCAAGGGGCAACCTACGAGCAGTACTTC	CASSQGATYEQYF
TRBJ2-7	.	TRBV21-1	.	TGTGCCAGCAGCAAAGCTCCTAGCGGGAGTTACGAGCAGTACTTC	CASSKAPSGSYEQYF
TRBJ2-1	.	TRBV5-1	.	TGCGCCAGCAGCTCCGGACCTACAGCGTTCAATGAGCAGTTCTTC	CASSSGPTAFNEQFF
TRBJ2-1	.	TRBV4-3	TRBD2	TGCGCCAGCAGCCCTCTGGGGCTAGCGGGAGGCAATGAGCAGTTCTTC	CASSPLGLAGGNEQFF
TRBJ2-1	.	TRBV9	TRBD2	TGTGCCAGCAGCCCCTCCGGGACTAGCGGGGATGAGCAGTTCTTC	CASSPSGTSGDEQFF
TRBJ1-5	.	TRBV27	.	TGTGCCAGCAGTGCCGAACAGGGAATGCGTCAGCCCCAGCATTTT	CASSAEQGMRQPQHF
TRBJ2-7	.	TRBV5-4	TRBD1	TGTGCCAGCAGCTTTTTTCCGATCCGGGACAGGGGCTACGAGCAGTACTTC	CASSFFPIRDRGYEQYF
TRBJ2-3	.	TRBV27	TRBD1	TGTGCCAGCGGTGGCCGACAGGGGGCGGCAGATACGCAGTATTTT	CASGGRQGAADTQYF
TRBJ1-2	.	TRBV6-1	.	TGTGCCAGCAGTGAAGCGGCGGGGCCAAGGGAACCCAGCTATGGCTACACCTTC	CASSEAAGPREPSYGYTF
TRBJ1-2	.	TRBV6-5	TRBD1	TGTGCCAGCATCTCGACCCGACAGGGGAACTATGGCTACACCTTC	CASISTRQGNYGYTF